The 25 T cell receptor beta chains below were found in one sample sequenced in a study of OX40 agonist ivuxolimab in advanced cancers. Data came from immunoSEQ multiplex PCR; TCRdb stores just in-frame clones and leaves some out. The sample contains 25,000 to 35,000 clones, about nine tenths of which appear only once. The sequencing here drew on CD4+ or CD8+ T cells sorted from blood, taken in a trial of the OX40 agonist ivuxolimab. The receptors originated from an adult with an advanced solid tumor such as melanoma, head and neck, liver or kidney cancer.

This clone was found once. CDR3 sequence reads: CASSPLQGYNEQFF. DNA for the CDR3: TGTGCCAGCAGCCCCCTACAGGGGTACAATGAGCAGTTCTTC. The chain recombines TRBV7-7 with TRBJ2-1; 7 bases are a match to TRBD1. V shed 5 bases, J shed 4 bases, and the junction held 5 bases outside the gene matches. The CDR3 covers 14 residues. Germline V gene sequence: CDR1 SSHAT, CDR2 FNYEAQ (reference sequence).

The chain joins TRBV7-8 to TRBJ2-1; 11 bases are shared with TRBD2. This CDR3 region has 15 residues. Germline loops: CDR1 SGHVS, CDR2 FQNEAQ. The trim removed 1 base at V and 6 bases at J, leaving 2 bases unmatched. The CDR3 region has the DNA TGTGCCAGCAGCTTAGGGACTAGCGGGCTCAATGAGCAGTTCTTC. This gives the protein CASSLGTSGLNEQFF.

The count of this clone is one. For the CDR3, the DNA is TGTGCCAGCAGTTTGCCGGGAGGGGGGGCCAAAAACATTCAGTACTTC. This sequence encodes CASSLPGGGAKNIQYF. V usage is TRBV28 and J usage is TRBJ2-4, with 8 nucleotides matching TRBD2. The CDR3 length is 16 residues. The trim removed 3 bases at V and 1 base at J, leaving 5 bases unmatched. The germline V gene has CDR1 MDHEN and CDR2 SYDVKM.

The CDR3 sequence is CASSIGQGVYEQYF. The CDR3 DNA follows: TGTGCCAGTAGTATAGGCCAGGGGGTATACGAGCAGTACTTC. This rearrangement joins TRBV19 to TRBJ2-7, with 7 bases fitting TRBD1. The CDR3 runs 14 residues. Germline values: CDR1 LNHDA, CDR2 SQIVND (reference sequence). V gave up 1 base and J gave up 4 bases; unmatched junction bases: 4.

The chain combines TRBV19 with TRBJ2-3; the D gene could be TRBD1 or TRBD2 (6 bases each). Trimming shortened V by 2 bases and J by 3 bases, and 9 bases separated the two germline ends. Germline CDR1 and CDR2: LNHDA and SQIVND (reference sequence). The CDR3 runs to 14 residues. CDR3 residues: CASSIRGLTDTQYF. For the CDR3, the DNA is TGTGCCAGTAGTATACGGGGGCTGACAGATACGCAGTATTTT.

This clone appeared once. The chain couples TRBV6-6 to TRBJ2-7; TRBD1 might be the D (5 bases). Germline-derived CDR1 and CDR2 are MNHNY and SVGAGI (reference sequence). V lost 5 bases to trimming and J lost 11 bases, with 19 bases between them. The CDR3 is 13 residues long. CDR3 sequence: CASSTSMDTREYF. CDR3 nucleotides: TGTGCCAGCAGTACCTCTATGGACACTCGGGAGTACTTC.

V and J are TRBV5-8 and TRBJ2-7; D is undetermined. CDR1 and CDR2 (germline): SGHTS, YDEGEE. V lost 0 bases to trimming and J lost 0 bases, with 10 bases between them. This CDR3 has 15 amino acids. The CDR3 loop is CASSLGPIISYEQYF. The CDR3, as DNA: TGTGCCAGCAGCTTGGGACCGATCATCTCCTACGAGCAGTACTTC. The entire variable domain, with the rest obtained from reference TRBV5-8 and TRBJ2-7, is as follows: EAGVTQSPTHLIKTRGQQATLRCSPISGHTSVYWYQQALGLGLQFLLWYDEGEERNRGNFPPRFSGRQFPNYSSELNVNALELEDSALYLCASSLGPIISYEQYFGPGTRLTVT.

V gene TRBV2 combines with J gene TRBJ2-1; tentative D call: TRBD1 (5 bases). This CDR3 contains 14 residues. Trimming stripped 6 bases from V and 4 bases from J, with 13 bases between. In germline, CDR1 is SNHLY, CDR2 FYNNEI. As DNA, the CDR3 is TGTGCCAGCAGGCGTGATAAGGGGTACAATGAGCAGTTCTTC. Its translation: CASRRDKGYNEQFF.

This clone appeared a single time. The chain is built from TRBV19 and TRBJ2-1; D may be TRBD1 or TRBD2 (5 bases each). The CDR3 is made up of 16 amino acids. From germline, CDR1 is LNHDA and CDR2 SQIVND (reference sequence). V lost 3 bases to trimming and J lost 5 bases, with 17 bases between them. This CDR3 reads CASSIFGGEIDNEQFF. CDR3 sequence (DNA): TGTGCCAGTAGTATTTTTGGGGGTGAGATCGACAATGAGCAGTTCTTC.

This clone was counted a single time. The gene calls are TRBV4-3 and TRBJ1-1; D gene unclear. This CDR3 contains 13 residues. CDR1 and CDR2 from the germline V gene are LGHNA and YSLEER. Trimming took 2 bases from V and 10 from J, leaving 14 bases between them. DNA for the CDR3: TGCGCCAGCAGCCAATTGGGCTCGTGGGGAGCTTTCTTT. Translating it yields CASSQLGSWGAFF.

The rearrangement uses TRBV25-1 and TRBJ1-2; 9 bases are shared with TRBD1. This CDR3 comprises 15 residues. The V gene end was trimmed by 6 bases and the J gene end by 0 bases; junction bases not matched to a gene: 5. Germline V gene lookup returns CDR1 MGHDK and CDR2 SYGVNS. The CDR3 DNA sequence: TGTGCCAGCAGCCAACAGGGGGCAGCTAACTATGGCTACACCTTC. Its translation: CASSQQGAANYGYTF.

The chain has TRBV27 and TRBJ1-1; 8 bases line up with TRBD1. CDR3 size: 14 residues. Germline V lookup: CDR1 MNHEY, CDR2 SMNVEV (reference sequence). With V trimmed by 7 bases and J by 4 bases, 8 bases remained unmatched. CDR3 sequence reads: CASTPTGALTEAFF. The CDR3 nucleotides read TGTGCCAGCACTCCGACAGGGGCCCTCACTGAAGCTTTCTTT.

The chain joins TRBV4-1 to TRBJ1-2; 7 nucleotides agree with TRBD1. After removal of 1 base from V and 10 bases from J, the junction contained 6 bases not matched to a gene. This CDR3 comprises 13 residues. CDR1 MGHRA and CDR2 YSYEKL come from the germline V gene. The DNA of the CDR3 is TGCGCCAGCAGCCAAGTCGTGACAGGGCACTACACCTTC. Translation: CASSQVVTGHYTF.

The CDR3 protein is CSVRTGVTYEQYF. The DNA for the CDR3 is TGCAGCGTCCGGACAGGGGTCACCTACGAGCAGTACTTC. This chain connects TRBV29-1 to TRBJ2-7, with TRBD1 identical over 9 bases. The V segment lost 6 bases and the J segment 2 bases; nucleotides outside the gene matches: 5. Germline V CDR1 and CDR2: SQVTM, ANQGSEA. The CDR3 loop spans 13 amino acids.

The CDR3 spells CASSLSKGQPQHF. CDR3 in DNA: TGTGCCAGCAGCTTATCTAAGGGTCAGCCCCAGCATTTT. The V call is TRBV7-7, the J call TRBJ1-5; the D is unclear. The CDR3 runs 13 residues. Germline CDR1 SSHAT, CDR2 FNYEAQ (reference sequence). The V gene lost 2 bases and the J gene lost 6 bases, with 8 bases spanning the gap.

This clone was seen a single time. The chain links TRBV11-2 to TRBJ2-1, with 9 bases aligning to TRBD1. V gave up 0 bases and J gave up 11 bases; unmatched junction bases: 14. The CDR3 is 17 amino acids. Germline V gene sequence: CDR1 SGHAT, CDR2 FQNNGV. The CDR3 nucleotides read TGTGCCAGCAGCTTAGAAGAACAGGGGGCATCTACAGGAAAGCAGTTCTTC. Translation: CASSLEEQGASTGKQFF.

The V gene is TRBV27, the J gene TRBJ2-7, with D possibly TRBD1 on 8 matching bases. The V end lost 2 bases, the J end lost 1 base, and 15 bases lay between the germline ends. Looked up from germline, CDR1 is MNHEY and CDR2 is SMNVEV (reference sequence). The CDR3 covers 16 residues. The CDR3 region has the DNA TGTGCCAGCAGTTTAGTCACAGGGGGGGCATCCTACGAGCAGTACTTC. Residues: CASSLVTGGASYEQYF.

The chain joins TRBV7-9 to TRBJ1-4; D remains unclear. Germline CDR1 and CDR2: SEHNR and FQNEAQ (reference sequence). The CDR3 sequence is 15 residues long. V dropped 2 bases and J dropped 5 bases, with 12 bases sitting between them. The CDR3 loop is CASSLNRRGNEKLFF. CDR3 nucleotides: TGTGCCAGCAGCTTAAACCGTAGAGGAAATGAAAAACTGTTTTTT.

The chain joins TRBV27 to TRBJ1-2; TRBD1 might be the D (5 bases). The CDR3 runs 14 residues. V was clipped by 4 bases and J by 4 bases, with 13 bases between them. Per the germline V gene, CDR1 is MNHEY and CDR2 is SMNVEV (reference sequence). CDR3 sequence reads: CASSYDSGFYGYTF. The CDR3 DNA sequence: TGTGCCAGCAGTTACGACTCAGGGTTCTATGGCTACACCTTC.

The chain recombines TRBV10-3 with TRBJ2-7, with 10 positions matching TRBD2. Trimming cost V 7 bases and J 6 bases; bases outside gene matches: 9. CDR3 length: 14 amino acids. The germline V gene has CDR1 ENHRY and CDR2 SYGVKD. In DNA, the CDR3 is TGTGCCATCAAGACCGGGACTAGCGTCGGCGAGCAGTACTTC. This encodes CAIKTGTSVGEQYF.

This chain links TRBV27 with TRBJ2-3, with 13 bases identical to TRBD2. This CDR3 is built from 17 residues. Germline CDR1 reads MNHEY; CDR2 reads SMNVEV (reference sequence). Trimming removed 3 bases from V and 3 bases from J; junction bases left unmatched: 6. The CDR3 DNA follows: TGTGCCAGCAGTTTCCTCGGGACTAGCGGGATTACAGATACGCAGTATTTT. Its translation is CASSFLGTSGITDTQYF.

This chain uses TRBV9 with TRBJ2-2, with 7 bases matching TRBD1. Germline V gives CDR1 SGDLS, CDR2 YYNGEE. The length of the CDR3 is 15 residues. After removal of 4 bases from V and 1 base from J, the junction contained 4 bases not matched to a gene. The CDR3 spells CASSPWTGNTGELFF. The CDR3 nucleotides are TGTGCCAGCAGCCCCTGGACAGGGAACACCGGGGAGCTGTTTTTT.

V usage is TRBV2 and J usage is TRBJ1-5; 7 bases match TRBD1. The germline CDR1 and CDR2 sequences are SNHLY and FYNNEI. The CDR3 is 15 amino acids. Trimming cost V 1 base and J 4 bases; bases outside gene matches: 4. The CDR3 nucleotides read TGTGCCAGCAGTGAAGGAGGGGGCCAGAATCAGCCCCAGCATTTT. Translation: CASSEGGGQNQPQHF.

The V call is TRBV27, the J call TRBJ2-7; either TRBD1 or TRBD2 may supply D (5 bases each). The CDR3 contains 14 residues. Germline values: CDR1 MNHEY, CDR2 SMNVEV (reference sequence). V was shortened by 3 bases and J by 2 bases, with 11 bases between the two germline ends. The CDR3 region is CASSFVGEPYEQYF. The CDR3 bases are TGTGCCAGCAGTTTCGTGGGGGAGCCCTACGAGCAGTACTTC.

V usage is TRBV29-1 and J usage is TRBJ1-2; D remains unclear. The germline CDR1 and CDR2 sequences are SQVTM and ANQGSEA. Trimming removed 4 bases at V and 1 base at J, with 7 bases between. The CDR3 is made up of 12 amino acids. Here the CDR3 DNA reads TGCAGCGTTGGCAGCAATAACTATGGCTACACCTTC. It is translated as CSVGSNNYGYTF.